The 7 T cell receptor beta chains presented below share a single source sample, sequenced in a study of shared clonotypes between healthy human individuals. Using immunoSEQ multiplex PCR, the repertoire was profiled, and TCRdb retains in-frame clones only, with some absent. The top ten clones hold under 0.45% of a sample with 2 million to 2.5 million clones, approximately 93% of them seen once. The material sequenced was naive CD4+ T cells from PBMCs. Subset defined: CD45RA+ positively selected. These receptors were taken from a man in his late teens or twenties in good health. Some clones in this sample may be carry-over from other donors' samples.

The chain couples TRBV4-1 to TRBJ2-7; D is unclear. Trimming removed 3 bases at V and 2 bases at J, with 14 bases between. Per germline, CDR1 MGHRA and CDR2 YSYEKL. The CDR3 sequence is 15 residues long. The CDR3 DNA sequence: TGCGCCAGCAGCCAGGTCCCGCGACAAACCTACGAGCAGTACTTC. It specifies CASSQVPRQTYEQYF.

The J gene is TRBJ1-1, the V gene TRBV19; D might be TRBD1 (6 bases). The CDR3 covers 13 residues. Deletions cut 6 bases from V and 11 bases from J, with 19 bases between. Germline CDR1 LNHDA, CDR2 SQIVND (reference sequence). CDR3 protein: CASRPGTSDKAFF. DNA for the CDR3: TGTGCCAGTAGACCCGGGACAAGCGACAAGGCTTTCTTT. The entire variable domain, with the rest obtained from reference TRBV19 and TRBJ1-1, is as follows: DGGITQSPKYLFRKEGQNVTLSCEQNLNHDAMYWYRQDPGQGLRLIYYSQIVNDFQKGDIAEGYSVSREKKESFPLTVTSAQKNPTAFYLCASRPGTSDKAFFGQGTRLTVV.

The chain couples TRBV29-1 to TRBJ1-5; D remains unclear. The V end was cut by 0 bases, the J end by 7 bases, with 10 bases between. Per germline, CDR1 SQVTM and CDR2 ANQGSEA. The CDR3 sequence is 13 residues long. The CDR3 protein is CSVEEFLGQPQHF. The CDR3, as DNA: TGCAGCGTTGAAGAGTTTCTGGGGCAGCCCCAGCATTTT.

The chain has TRBV2 and TRBJ2-5; TRBD1 matches 9 bases. There are 15 residues in the CDR3. V shed 6 bases, J shed 7 bases, and the junction held 12 bases outside the gene matches. Germline lookup yields CDR1 SNHLY and CDR2 FYNNEI. The CDR3 sequence is CASRATGTGKGTQYF. The CDR3 DNA reads as TGTGCCAGCAGGGCGACCGGGACAGGGAAGGGGACCCAGTACTTC.

This chain joins TRBV28 and TRBJ2-7; D ambiguous. The V gene lost 7 bases and the J gene lost 0 bases, with 13 bases spanning the gap. The CDR3 is 14 amino acids. The V gene's germline CDR1 is MDHEN and CDR2 SYDVKM. In nucleotides, the CDR3 is TGTGCCAGCACCCACCGGCGAAACTCCTACGAGCAGTACTTC. This gives the protein CASTHRRNSYEQYF.

The CDR3 bases are TGCGCCAGCAGCCTAGGACAGGGGGAAAAACTGTTTTTT. Protein product: CASSLGQGEKLFF. The chain uses TRBV4-1 and TRBJ1-4; 9 nucleotides align to TRBD1. Per the germline V gene, CDR1 is MGHRA and CDR2 is YSYEKL. The CDR3 covers 13 residues. Trimming took 4 bases from V and 8 from J; bases not matched to a gene: 2.

Details on this clone: The sample has other DNA sequences that encode this CDR3 too. The chain combines TRBV30 with TRBJ2-7; D remains unclear. This CDR3 comprises 11 residues. V dropped 3 bases and J dropped 3 bases, with 6 bases sitting between them. Germline values: CDR1 GTSNPN, CDR2 SVGIG (reference sequence). This CDR3 reads CAWSVRYEQYF. The CDR3 nucleotides are TGTGCCTGGAGCGTACGCTACGAGCAGTACTTC.